The table lists the clone carrying this TCR beta chain with a few counts. A minimum of 6.5 million PBMCs was isolated per sample. This entry is derived from a study of blood T cells in healthy people across ages. Next came a second PCR, run for 7 to 11 cycles, which used a sample-barcoded 5' primer along with a J-beta primer mix. Using its own MiXCR run on the 5' RACE reads, TCRdb lists one record per CDR3 protein. The sample has approximately 1,000,000 distinct CDR3 sequences, 35% to 40% seen once. V lost 4 bases and J lost 3, with 10 bases in between. The length of the CDR3 is 13 residues. The V gene's germline CDR1 is ENHRY and CDR2 SYGVKD.

The TCR originated in a man aged 18 to 30 in good health. The chain recombines TRBV10-3 with TRBJ2-7; D gene ambiguous. Input material: blood. CDR3 sequence (DNA): TGTGCCATCAGTGTTAGAATGGGCTACGAGCAGTACTTC. Protein: CAISVRMGYEQYF.